This T cell receptor (beta chain) was retrieved from a study of blood T cell repertoires in COVID-19. Study at large: Material from acute and convalescent COVID-19 was sourced from the United States, Italy and Spain.

Per the germline V gene, CDR1 is MNHEY and CDR2 is SMNVEV (reference sequence). Trimming removed 6 bases at V and 6 bases at J, with 26 bases between. The CDR3 has 17 residues. Study processing details: Using reference gene primer amplification, nucleated cell counts were estimated. Method: immunoSEQ multiplex PCR; TCRdb's copy keeps in-frame clones and lacks some. That table supplies the V and J calls and clone size; D and trimming were determined from the DNA. The sample comprises 95,000 to 110,000 clones, 75% to 95% of which are singletons, and approximately 1.3% rests with the top ten. The receptor was derived from a woman aged 25 to 39 with acute or convalescent COVID-19. Source material: peripheral blood. V and J are TRBV27 and TRBJ1-2; TRBD1 is a possible D gene (6 bases). The CDR3 DNA reads TGTGCCAGCAGCCAAACCCAATCGGACAGTTCCCCGCATGGCTACACCTTC. This sequence encodes CASSQTQSDSSPHGYTF.